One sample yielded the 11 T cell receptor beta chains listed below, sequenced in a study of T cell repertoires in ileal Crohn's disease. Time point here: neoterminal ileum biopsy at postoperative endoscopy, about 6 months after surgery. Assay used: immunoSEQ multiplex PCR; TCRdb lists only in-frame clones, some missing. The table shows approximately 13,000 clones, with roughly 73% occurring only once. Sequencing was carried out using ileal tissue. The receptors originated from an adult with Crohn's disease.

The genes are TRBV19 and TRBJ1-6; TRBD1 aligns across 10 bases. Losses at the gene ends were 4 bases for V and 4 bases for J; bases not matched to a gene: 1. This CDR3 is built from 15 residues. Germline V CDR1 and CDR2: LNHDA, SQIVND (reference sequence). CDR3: CASSRQGAYNSPLHF. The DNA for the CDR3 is TGTGCCAGTAGTAGACAGGGGGCATATAATTCACCCCTCCACTTT. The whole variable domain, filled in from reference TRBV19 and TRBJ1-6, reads DGGITQSPKYLFRKEGQNVTLSCEQNLNHDAMYWYRQDPGQGLRLIYYSQIVNDFQKGDIAEGYSVSREKKESFPLTVTSAQKNPTAFYLCASSRQGAYNSPLHFGNGTRLTVT.

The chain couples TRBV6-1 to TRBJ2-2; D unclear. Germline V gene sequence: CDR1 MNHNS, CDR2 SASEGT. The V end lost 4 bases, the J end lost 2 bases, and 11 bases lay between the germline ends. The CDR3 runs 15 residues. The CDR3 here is CASSGSVTNTGELFF. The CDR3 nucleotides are TGTGCCAGCAGTGGCTCGGTTACCAACACCGGGGAGCTGTTTTTT.

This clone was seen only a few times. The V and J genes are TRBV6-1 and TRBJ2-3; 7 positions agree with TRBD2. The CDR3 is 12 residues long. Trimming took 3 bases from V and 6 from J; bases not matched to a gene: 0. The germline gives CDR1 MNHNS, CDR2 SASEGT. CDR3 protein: CASSDGGDTQYF. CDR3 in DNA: TGTGCCAGCAGTGACGGGGGGGATACGCAGTATTTT.

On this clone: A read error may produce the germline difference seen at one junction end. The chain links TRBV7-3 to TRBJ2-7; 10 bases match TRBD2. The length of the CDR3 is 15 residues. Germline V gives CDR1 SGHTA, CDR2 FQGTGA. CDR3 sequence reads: CASSLSTSGNYEQYF. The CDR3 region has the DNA TGCGCCAGCTCCCTGAGCACTAGCGGGAACTACGAGCAGTACTTC.

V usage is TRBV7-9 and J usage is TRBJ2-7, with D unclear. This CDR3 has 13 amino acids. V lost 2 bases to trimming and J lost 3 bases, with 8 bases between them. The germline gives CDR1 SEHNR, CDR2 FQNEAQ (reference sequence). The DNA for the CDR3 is TGTGCCAGCAGCTTAAACCTATTCTACGAGCAGTACTTC. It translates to CASSLNLFYEQYF.

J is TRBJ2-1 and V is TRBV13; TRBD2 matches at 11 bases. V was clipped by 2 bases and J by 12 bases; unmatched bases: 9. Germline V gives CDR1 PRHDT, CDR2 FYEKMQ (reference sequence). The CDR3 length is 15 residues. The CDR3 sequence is CASSLWLAGGNSQFF. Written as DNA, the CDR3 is TGTGCCAGCAGCTTATGGCTAGCGGGGGGAAACTCGCAGTTCTTC.

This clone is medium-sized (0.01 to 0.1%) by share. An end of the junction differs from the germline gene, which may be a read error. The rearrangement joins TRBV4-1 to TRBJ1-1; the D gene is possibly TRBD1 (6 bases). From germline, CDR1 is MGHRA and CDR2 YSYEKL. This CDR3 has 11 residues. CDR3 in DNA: TGCGCCAGCAGCCAAGAGGGGGCCGTCGACTTT. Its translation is CASSQEGAVDF.

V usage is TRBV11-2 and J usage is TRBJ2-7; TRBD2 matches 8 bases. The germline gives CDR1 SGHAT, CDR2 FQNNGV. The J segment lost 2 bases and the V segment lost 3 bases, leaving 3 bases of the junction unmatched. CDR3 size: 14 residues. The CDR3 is CASSFGLAPYEQYF. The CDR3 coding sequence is TGTGCCAGCAGCTTCGGACTAGCACCCTACGAGCAGTACTTC.

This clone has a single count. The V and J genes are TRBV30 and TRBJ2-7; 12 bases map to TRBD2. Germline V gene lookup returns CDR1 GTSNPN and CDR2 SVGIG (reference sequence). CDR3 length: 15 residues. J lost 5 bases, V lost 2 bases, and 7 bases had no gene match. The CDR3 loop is CAWSRRTSGINEQYF. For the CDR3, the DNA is TGTGCCTGGAGTCGCCGGACTAGCGGGATCAACGAGCAGTACTTC.

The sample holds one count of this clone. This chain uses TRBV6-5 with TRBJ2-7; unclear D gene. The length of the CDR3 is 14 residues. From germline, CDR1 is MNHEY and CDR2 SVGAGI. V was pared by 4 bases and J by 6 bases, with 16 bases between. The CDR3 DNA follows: TGTGCCAGCAGTTTGAGACATCCTCCTTCCGAGCAGTACTTC. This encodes CASSLRHPPSEQYF.

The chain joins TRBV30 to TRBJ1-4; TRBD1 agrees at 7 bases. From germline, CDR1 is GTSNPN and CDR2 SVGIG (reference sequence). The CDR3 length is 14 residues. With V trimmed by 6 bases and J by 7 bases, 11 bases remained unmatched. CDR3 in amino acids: CACPSRDRSEKLFF. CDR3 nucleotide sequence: TGTGCCTGCCCCTCGCGGGACAGAAGTGAAAAACTGTTTTTT.